These 4 T cell receptor beta chains originate from one sample sequenced in a study of patients and donors after allogeneic stem cell transplantation. MiXCR was run by TCRdb on the RT-PCR reads, yielding one entry per CDR3 protein. Counted here are hundreds of thousands of distinct CDR3 sequences, roughly 17% occurring once; the ten biggest clones make up about 7%. What was sequenced was blood, either unsorted or a sorted T cell fraction (not recorded which). These receptors were collected from a human donor who was either an allogeneic HSCT recipient or a stem cell or donor lymphocyte infusion donor (not recorded which). It is not recorded whose cells these are; they may come from a transplant donor.

A few counts support this clonotype. The rearrangement links TRBV10-3 to TRBJ2-2, with TRBD1 identical over 9 bases. V lost 2 bases, J lost 1 base, and 8 bases stayed unmatched. The CDR3 sequence is 18 residues long. The V gene's germline CDR1 is ENHRY and CDR2 SYGVKD. CDR3 residues: CAISEGTGRKRNTGELFF. The DNA of the CDR3 is TGTGCCATCAGTGAGGGGACAGGGAGGAAACGGAACACCGGGGAGCTGTTTTTT.

This clonotype was seen repeatedly, ten times or more. The rearrangement joins TRBV29-1 to TRBJ2-1; D ambiguous. CDR3 length equals 11 residues. Trimming removed 5 bases from V and 2 bases from J, with 4 bases in between. The germline V gene has CDR1 SQVTM and CDR2 ANQGSEA. DNA for the CDR3: TGCAGCGTTCCTACCTACAATGAGCAGTTCTTC. As protein: CSVPTYNEQFF.

In this sample, this clonotype turned up a few times. The CDR3 sequence: CASTQGSDQFF. In DNA form, the CDR3 reads TGTGCCAGCACCCAGGGATCCGACCAGTTCTTC. The V call is TRBV7-8, the J call TRBJ2-1, with a tentative D call TRBD1 (5 bases). CDR1 and CDR2 (germline): SGHVS, FQNEAQ. The CDR3 contains 11 residues. The V end was cut by 7 bases, the J end by 13 bases, with 14 bases between.

This clonotype was detected a few times. The chain has TRBV6-1 and TRBJ2-3; 7 nucleotides line up with TRBD1. Losses at the gene ends were 6 bases for V and 0 bases for J; bases not matched to a gene: 3. The CDR3 runs 14 residues. Germline CDR1 reads MNHNS; CDR2 reads SASEGT. The CDR3: CASSRDRSTDTQYF. As DNA, the CDR3 is TGTGCCAGCAGCCGGGACAGAAGCACAGATACGCAGTATTTT.